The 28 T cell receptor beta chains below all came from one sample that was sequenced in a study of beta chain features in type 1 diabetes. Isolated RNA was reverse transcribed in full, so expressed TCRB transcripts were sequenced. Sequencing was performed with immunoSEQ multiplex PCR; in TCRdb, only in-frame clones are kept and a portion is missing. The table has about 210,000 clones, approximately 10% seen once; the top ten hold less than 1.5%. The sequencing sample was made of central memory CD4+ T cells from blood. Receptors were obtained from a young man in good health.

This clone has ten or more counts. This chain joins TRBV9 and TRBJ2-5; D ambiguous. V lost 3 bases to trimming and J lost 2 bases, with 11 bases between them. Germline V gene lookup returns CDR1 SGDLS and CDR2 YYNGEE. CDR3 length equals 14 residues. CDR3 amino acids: CASSAQSGQETQYF. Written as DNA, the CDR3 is TGTGCCAGCAGCGCCCAGTCAGGACAAGAGACCCAGTACTTC.

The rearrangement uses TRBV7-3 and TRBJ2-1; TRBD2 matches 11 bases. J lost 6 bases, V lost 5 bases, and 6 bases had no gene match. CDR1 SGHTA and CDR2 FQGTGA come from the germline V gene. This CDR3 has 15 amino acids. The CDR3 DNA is TGTGCCAGCAGCCTCCTAGCGGGAGGCATCAATGAGCAGTTCTTC. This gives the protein CASSLLAGGINEQFF. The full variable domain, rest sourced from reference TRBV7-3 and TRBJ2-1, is GAGVSQTPSNKVTEKGKYVELRCDPISGHTALYWYRQSLGQGPEFLIYFQGTGAADDSGLPNDRFFAVRPEGSVSTLKIQRTERGDSAVYLCASSLLAGGINEQFFGPGTRLTVL.

The CDR3 region is CASSKAIPGGNTEAFF. CDR3 in DNA: TGTGCCAGCAGCAAAGCCATCCCCGGGGGGAACACTGAAGCTTTCTTT. This chain connects TRBV21-1 to TRBJ1-1. TRBV21-1 is a recognized pseudogene. The CDR3 is 16 residues long.

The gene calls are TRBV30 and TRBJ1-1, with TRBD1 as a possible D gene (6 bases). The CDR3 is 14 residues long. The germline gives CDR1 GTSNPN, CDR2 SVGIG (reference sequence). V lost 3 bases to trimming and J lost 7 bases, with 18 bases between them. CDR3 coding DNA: TGTGCCTGGAGCGTCCTCCGGGACACTATTGAAGCTTTCTTT. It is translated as CAWSVLRDTIEAFF. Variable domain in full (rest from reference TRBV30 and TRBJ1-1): SQTIHQWPATLVQPVGSPLSLECTVEGTSNPNLYWYRQAAGRGLQLLFYSVGIGQISSEVPQNLSASRPQDRQFILSSKKLLLSDSGFYLCAWSVLRDTIEAFFGQGTRLTVV.

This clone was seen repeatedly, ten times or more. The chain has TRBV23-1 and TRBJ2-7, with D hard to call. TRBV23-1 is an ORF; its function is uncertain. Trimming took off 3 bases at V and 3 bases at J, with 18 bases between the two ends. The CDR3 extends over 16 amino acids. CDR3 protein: CASSHRASVPFYEQYF. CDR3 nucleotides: TGCGCCAGCAGTCACCGTGCCTCGGTTCCCTTCTACGAGCAGTACTTC.

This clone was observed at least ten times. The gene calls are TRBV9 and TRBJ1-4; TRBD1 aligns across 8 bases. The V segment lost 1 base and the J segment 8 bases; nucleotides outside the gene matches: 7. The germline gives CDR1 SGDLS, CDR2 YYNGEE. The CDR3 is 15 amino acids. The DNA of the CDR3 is TGTGCCAGCAGCGTATACGGACAGGGAGGCGAAAAACTGTTTTTT. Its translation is CASSVYGQGGEKLFF.

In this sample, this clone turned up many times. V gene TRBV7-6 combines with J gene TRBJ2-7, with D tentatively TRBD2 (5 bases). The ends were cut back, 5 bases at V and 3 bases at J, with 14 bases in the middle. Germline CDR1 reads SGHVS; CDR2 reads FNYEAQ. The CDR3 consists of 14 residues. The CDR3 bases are TGTGCCAGCAGCACAGTACTAGGAAACTACGAGCAGTACTTC. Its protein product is CASSTVLGNYEQYF.

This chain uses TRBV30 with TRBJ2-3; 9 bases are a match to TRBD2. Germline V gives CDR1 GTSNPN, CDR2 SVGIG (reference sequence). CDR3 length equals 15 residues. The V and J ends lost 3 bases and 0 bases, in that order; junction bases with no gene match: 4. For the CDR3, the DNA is TGTGCCTGGAGCGGGCGGGAGGGTAGCACAGATACGCAGTATTTT. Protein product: CAWSGREGSTDTQYF.

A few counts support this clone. The CDR3 loop reads CSVMGRQGASYEQYF. DNA of the CDR3: TGCAGCGTTATGGGGAGACAGGGGGCTTCCTACGAGCAGTACTTC. The rearrangement joins TRBV29-1 to TRBJ2-7, with 10 bases matching TRBD1. The CDR3 runs to 15 residues. Losses at the gene ends were 5 bases for V and 1 base for J; bases not matched to a gene: 8. Germline CDR1 SQVTM, CDR2 ANQGSEA.

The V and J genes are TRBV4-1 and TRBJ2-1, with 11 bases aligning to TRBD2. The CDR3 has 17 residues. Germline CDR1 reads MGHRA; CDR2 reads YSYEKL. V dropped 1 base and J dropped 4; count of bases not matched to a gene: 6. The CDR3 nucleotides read TGCGCCAGCAGCCAAGGGCTAGCGGGAGGTTGGTACAATGAGCAGTTCTTC. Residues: CASSQGLAGGWYNEQFF.

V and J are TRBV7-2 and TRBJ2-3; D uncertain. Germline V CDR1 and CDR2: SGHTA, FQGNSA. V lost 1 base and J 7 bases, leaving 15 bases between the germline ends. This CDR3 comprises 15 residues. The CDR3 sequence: CASSLGPGSGNTQYF. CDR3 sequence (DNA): TGTGCCAGCAGCTTAGGACCTGGGTCAGGCAATACGCAGTATTTT.

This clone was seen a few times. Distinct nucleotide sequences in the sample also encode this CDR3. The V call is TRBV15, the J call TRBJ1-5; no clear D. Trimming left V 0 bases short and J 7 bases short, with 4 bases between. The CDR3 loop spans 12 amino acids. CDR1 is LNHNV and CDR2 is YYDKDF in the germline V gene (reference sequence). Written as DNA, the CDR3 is TGTGCCACCAGCAGAGATTTCCAGCCCCAGCATTTT. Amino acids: CATSRDFQPQHF.

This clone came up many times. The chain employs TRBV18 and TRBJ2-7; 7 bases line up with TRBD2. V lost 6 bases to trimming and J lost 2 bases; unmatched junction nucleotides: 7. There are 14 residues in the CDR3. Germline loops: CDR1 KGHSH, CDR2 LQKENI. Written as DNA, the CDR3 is TGTGCCAGCTCGCCCACTAGCGAAACCTACGAGCAGTACTTC. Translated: CASSPTSETYEQYF.

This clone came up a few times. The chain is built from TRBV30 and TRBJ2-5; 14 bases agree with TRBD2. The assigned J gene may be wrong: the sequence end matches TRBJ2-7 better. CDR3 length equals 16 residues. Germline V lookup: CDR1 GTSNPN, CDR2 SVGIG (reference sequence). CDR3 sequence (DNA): TGTGCCTGGAGGCGGACTAGCGGGAGGAACTCCTACGAGCAGTACTTC. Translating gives CAWRRTSGRNSYEQYF.

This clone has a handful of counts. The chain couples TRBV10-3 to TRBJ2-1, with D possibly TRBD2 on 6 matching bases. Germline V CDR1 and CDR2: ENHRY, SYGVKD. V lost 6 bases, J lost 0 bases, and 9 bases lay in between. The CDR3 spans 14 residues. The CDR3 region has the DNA TGTGCCATCAGCCAGGACTACTCCTACAATGAGCAGTTCTTC. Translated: CAISQDYSYNEQFF.

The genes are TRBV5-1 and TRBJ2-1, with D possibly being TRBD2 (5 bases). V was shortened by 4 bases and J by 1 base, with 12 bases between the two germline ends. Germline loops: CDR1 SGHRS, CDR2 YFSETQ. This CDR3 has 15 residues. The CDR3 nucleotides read TGCGCCAGCAGCCCTAGCCTATTATCCTACAATGAGCAGTTCTTC. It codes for CASSPSLLSYNEQFF.

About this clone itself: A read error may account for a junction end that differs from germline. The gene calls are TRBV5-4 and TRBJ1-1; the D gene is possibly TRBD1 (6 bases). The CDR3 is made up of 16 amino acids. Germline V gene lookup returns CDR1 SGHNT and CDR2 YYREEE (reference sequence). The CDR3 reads CASSQDAGRGNTEAFF. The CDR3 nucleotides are TGCGCCAGCAGCCAAGATGCGGGCAGGGGGAACACTGAAGCTTTCTTT.

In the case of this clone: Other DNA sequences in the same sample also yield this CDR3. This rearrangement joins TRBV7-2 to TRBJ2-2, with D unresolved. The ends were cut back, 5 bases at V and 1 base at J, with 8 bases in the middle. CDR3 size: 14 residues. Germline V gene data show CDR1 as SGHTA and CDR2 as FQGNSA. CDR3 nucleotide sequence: TGTGCCAGCAGCCCTAGGCGGAACACCGGGGAGCTGTTTTTT. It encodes CASSPRRNTGELFF.

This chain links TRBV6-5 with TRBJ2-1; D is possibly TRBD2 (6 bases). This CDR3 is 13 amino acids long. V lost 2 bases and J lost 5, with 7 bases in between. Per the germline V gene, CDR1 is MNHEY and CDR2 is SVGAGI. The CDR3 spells CASSYGGNNEQFF. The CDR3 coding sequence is TGTGCCAGCAGTTACGGAGGGAACAATGAGCAGTTCTTC.

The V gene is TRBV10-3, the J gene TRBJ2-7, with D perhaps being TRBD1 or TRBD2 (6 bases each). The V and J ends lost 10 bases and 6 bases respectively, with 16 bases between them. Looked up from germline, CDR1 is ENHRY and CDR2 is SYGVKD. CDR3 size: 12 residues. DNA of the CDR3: TGTGCCACTTCAGAGGGGGGTCGCGAGCAGTACTTC. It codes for CATSEGGREQYF.

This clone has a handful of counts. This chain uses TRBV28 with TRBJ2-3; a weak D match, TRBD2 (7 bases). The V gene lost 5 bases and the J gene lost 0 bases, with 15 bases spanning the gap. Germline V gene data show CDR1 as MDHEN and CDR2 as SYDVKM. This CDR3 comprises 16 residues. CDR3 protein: CASSPTGGRSTDTQYF. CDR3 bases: TGTGCCAGCAGTCCCACCGGGGGGCGTAGCACAGATACGCAGTATTTT.

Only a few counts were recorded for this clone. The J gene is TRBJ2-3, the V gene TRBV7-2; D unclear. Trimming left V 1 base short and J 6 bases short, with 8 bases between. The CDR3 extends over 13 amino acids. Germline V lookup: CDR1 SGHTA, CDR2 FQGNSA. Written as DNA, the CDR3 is TGTGCCAGCAGCTTAGGTTGGTCGGATACGCAGTATTTT. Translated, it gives CASSLGWSDTQYF. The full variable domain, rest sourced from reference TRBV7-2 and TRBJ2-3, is GAGVSQSPSNKVTEKGKDVELRCDPISGHTALYWYRQSLGQGLEFLIYFQGNSAPDKSGLPSDRFSAERTGGSVSTLTIQRTQQEDSAVYLCASSLGWSDTQYFGPGTRLTVL.

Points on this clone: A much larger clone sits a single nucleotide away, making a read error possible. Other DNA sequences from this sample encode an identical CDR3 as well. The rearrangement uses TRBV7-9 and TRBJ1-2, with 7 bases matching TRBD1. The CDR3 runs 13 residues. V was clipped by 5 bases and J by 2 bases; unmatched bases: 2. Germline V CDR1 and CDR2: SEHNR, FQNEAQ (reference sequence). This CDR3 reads CASSPGQNYGYTF. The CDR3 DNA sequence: TGTGCCAGCAGCCCGGGACAGAACTATGGCTACACCTTC.

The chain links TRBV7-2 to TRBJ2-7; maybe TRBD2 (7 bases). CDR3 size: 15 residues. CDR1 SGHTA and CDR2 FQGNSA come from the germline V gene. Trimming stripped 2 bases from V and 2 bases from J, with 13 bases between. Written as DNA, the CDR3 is TGTGCCAGCAGCTTAAGGGCGGGGGCCGCCTACGAGCAGTACTTC. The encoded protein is CASSLRAGAAYEQYF.

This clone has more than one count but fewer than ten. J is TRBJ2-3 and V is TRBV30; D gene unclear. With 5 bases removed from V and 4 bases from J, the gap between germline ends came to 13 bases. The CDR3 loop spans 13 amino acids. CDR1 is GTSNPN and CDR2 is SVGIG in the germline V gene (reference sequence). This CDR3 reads CAWLPRGADTQYF. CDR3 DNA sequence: TGTGCCTGGCTGCCTAGAGGCGCAGATACGCAGTATTTT.

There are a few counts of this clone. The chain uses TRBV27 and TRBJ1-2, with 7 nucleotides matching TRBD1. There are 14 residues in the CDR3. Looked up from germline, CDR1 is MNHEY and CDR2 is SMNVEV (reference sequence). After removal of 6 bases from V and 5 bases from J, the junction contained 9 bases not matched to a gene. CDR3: CASSHRQGGYGYTF. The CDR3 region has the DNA TGTGCCAGCAGCCATAGACAGGGAGGGTATGGCTACACCTTC.

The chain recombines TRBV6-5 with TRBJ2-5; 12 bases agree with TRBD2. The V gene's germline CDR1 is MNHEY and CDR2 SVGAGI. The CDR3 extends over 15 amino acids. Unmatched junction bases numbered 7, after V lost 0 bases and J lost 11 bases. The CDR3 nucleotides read TGTGCCAGCAGTTACTCGCTAGCGGGAGGGCAAGAGCAGTACTTC. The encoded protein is CASSYSLAGGQEQYF.

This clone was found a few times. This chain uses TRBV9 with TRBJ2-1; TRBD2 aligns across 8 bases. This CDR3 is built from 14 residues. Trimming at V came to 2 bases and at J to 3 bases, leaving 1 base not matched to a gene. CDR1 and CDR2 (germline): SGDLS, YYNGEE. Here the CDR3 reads CASSVSGDYNEQFF. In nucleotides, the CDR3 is TGTGCCAGCAGCGTTAGCGGGGACTACAATGAGCAGTTCTTC.